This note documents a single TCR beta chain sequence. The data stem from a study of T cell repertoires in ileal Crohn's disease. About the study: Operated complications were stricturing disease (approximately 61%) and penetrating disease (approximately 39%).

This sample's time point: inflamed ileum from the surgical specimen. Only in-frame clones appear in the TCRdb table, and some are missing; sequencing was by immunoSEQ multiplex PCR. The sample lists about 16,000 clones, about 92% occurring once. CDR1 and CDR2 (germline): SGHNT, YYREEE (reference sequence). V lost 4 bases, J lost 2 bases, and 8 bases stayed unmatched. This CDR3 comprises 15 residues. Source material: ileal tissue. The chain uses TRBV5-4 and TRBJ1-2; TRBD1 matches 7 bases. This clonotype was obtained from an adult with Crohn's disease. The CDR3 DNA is TGTGCCAGCAGCCCTGGGACAGCCGTGAACTATGGCTACACCTTC. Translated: CASSPGTAVNYGYTF.